These 13 T cell receptor beta chains were sequenced from one sample in a study of OX40 agonist ivuxolimab in advanced cancers. Receptors were amplified or captured by the immunoSEQ multiplex PCR assay. TCRdb carries this immuneACCESS record with in-frame sequences only. Its versions omit some clonotypes, under half of them owing to an unresolved V gene in the studies checked, with the rest unexplained. Within this sample are around 35,000 clones, with roughly 90% of them counted one time only. 19% of the sample goes to the ten largest clones. The sample in question was CD4+ or CD8+ T cells sorted from blood, obtained in a trial of the OX40 agonist ivuxolimab. These TCRs come from an adult with an advanced solid tumor such as melanoma, head and neck, liver or kidney cancer.

This clone was picked up a small number of times. This chain links TRBV27 with TRBJ1-1; D unresolved. Between the trimmed V and J ends, which lost 2 bases and 0 bases, there was a span of 4 bases. The CDR3 contains 13 residues. CDR1 and CDR2 from the germline V gene are MNHEY and SMNVEV (reference sequence). In DNA form, the CDR3 reads TGTGCCAGCAGTTTAGGTATGAACACTGAAGCTTTCTTT. It specifies CASSLGMNTEAFF.

The V call is TRBV16, the J call TRBJ1-2; D is possibly TRBD1 (5 bases). Trimming left V 0 bases short and J 4 bases short, with 9 bases between. The CDR3 runs to 14 residues. Per the germline V gene, CDR1 is KGHSY and CDR2 is FQNENV. CDR3 region: CASSQSSGLYGYTF. CDR3 in DNA: TGTGCCAGCAGCCAATCGTCGGGACTCTATGGCTACACCTTC. Using reference TRBV16 and TRBJ1-2 for the parts outside the CDR3, the full variable domain is GEEVAQTPKHLVRGEGQKAKLYCAPIKGHSYVFWYQQVLKNEFKFLISFQNENVFDETGMPKERFSAKCLPNSPCSLEIQATKLEDSAVYFCASSQSSGLYGYTFGSGTRLTVV.

CDR3 nucleotides: TGTGCCAGCAGCTTAGTCCGGACACCTAACACTGAAGCTTTCTTT. Translated: CASSLVRTPNTEAFF. The J gene is TRBJ1-1, the V gene TRBV7-3; tentative D call: TRBD1 (5 bases). The CDR3 runs to 15 residues. V lost 2 bases to trimming and J lost 2 bases, with 12 bases between them. Per the germline V gene, CDR1 is SGHTA and CDR2 is FQGTGA.

Worth noting for this clone: At one of its ends the junction is not consistent with the germline gene, which may arise from a read error. V usage is TRBV5-6 and J usage is TRBJ2-1; D unresolved. The CDR3 loop spans 17 amino acids. Germline V gives CDR1 SGHDT, CDR2 YYEEEE. The CDR3 region has the DNA TGTGTCAGCAGCTTGGAGATGGGCCCGAGCTCCTACAATGAGCAGTTCTTC. It specifies CVSSLEMGPSSYNEQFF.

The gene calls are TRBV5-6 and TRBJ1-4; maybe TRBD1 (6 bases). The germline V gene has CDR1 SGHDT and CDR2 YYEEEE. This CDR3 is built from 14 residues. V dropped 1 base and J dropped 13 bases, with 17 bases sitting between them. CDR3 sequence: CASSLRGGYSRLFF. CDR3 nucleotide sequence: TGTGCCAGCAGCTTGAGGGGGGGGTACTCCAGACTGTTTTTT.

V usage is TRBV4-1 and J usage is TRBJ2-7; D is ambiguous. The V and J ends lost 0 bases and 7 bases respectively, with 13 bases between them. The V gene's germline CDR1 is MGHRA and CDR2 YSYEKL. CDR3 length: 14 amino acids. CDR3 residues: CASSQETRQREQYF. The CDR3 DNA reads TGCGCCAGCAGCCAAGAGACCCGGCAAAGGGAGCAGTACTTC.

This clone was seen once. The rearrangement uses TRBV29-1 and TRBJ2-2; D is undetermined. With 4 bases removed from V and 3 bases from J, the gap between germline ends came to 9 bases. The CDR3 totals 13 residues. The germline V gene has CDR1 SQVTM and CDR2 ANQGSEA. The CDR3 reads CSVAFLDTGELFF. CDR3 in DNA: TGCAGCGTTGCCTTCTTGGACACCGGGGAGCTGTTTTTT.

The chain uses TRBV7-2 and TRBJ2-2; a weak D match, TRBD2 (6 bases). This CDR3 has 14 amino acids. Germline-derived CDR1 and CDR2 are SGHTA and FQGNSA. With 6 bases removed from V and 5 bases from J, the gap between germline ends came to 13 bases. CDR3 nucleotide sequence: TGTGCCAGCAGGGGGGGTCCCTTTACCGGGGAGCTGTTTTTT. Encoded protein: CASRGGPFTGELFF.

Only a few counts were recorded for this clone. This chain uses TRBV5-1 with TRBJ2-6; unclear D gene. V was cut by 6 bases and J by 0 bases, with 10 bases left in between. Germline values: CDR1 SGHRS, CDR2 YFSETQ. The CDR3 has 15 residues. The CDR3 nucleotides are TGCGCCAGCACCCCGGACCTCTCTGGGGCCAACGTCCTGACTTTC. This sequence encodes CASTPDLSGANVLTF.

The V call is TRBV10-1, the J call TRBJ2-4, with D possibly being TRBD1 (6 bases). CDR1 and CDR2 (germline): WNHNN, SYGVQD (reference sequence). The CDR3 consists of 14 residues. Trimming took 4 bases from V and 6 from J, leaving 13 bases between them. The CDR3 nucleotides read TGCGCCAGCAGTGGAGGGGGATGGAGAAACATTCAGTACTTC. Its translation: CASSGGGWRNIQYF.

The chain has TRBV19 and TRBJ1-4, with D uncertain. The germline gives CDR1 LNHDA, CDR2 SQIVND (reference sequence). The V and J ends lost 7 bases and 3 bases respectively, with 21 bases between them. The CDR3 is 17 residues long. The CDR3 nucleotides read TGTGCCAGTAATTCGAACCGTCTGGGAGCCTCTAATGAAAAACTGTTTTTT. This translates into CASNSNRLGASNEKLFF.

The J gene is TRBJ1-2, the V gene TRBV7-9; D might be TRBD1 (5 bases). The V end lost 2 bases, the J end lost 3 bases, and 19 bases lay between the germline ends. The germline gives CDR1 SEHNR, CDR2 FQNEAQ (reference sequence). This CDR3 has 17 residues. The CDR3 reads CASSLPLDGEGDYGYTF. In DNA, the CDR3 is TGTGCCAGCAGCTTACCCCTGGACGGGGAAGGGGACTATGGCTACACCTTC. Filled out from reference TRBV7-9 and TRBJ1-2, the complete variable domain reads DTGVSQNPRHKITKRGQNVTFRCDPISEHNRLYWYRQTLGQGPEFLTYFQNEAQLEKSRLLSDRFSAERPKGSFSTLEIQRTEQGDSAMYLCASSLPLDGEGDYGYTFGSGTRLTVV.

This chain connects TRBV30 to TRBJ2-2; 8 nucleotides agree with TRBD1. The ends lost 5 bases at V and 3 bases at J; junction bases unmatched: 8. Germline CDR1 reads GTSNPN; CDR2 reads SVGIG (reference sequence). CDR3 size: 15 residues. The CDR3 protein is CAWVGQGLYTGELFF. Here the CDR3 DNA reads TGTGCCTGGGTTGGACAGGGTTTATACACCGGGGAGCTGTTTTTT.